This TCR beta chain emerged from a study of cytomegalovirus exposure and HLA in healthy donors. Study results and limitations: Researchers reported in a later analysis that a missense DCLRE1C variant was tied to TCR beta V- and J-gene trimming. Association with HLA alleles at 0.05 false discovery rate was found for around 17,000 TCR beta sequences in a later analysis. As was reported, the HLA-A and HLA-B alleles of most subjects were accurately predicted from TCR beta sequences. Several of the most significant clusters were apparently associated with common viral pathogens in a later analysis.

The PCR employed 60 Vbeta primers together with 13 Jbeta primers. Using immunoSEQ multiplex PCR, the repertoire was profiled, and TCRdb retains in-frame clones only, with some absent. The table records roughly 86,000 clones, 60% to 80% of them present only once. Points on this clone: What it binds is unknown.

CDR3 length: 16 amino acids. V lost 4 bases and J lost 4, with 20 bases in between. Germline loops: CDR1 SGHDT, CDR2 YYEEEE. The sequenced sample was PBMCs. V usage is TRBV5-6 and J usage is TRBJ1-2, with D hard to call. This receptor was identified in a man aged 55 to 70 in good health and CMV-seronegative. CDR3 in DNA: TGTGCCAGCAGCCCCGGGATTGGAGGAGTAACCTATGGCTACACCTTC. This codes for CASSPGIGGVTYGYTF.